This is a list of T cell receptor beta chains from one sample in a study of blood T cell repertoires in COVID-19. This table comes from immunoSEQ multiplex PCR, and its TCRdb copy is limited to in-frame clones, with some not included. This table has 410,000 or so clones, 70% to 90% appearing once. The sequenced material came from peripheral blood. These TCRs come from a woman aged 40 to 50 with COVID-19, enrolled during active disease. CDR3s include the opening cysteine and the closing phenylalanine or tryptophan. The order of the fields is V gene, J gene, D gene, clone size, CDR3 protein, CDR3 DNA. D genes are given only for firm matches. Clone size appears in some rows only: once, few, many, or a class for an expanded clone.

v_call: TRBV7-9; j_call: TRBJ1-1; d_call: NA; clone_size: NA; cdr3_aa: CASSSSSVGTEAFF; cdr3_nt: TGTGCCAGCAGCTCATCCAGCGTAGGCACTGAAGCTTTCTTT
v_call: TRBV5-1; j_call: TRBJ1-6; d_call: TRBD1; clone_size: NA; cdr3_aa: CASSFFPDRERSPLHF; cdr3_nt: TGCGCCAGCAGCTTTTTCCCCGACAGGGAGAGGTCACCCCTCCACTTT
v_call: TRBV4-1; j_call: TRBJ2-5; d_call: TRBD2; clone_size: NA; cdr3_aa: CASSQGLAEYQETQYF; cdr3_nt: TGCGCCAGCAGCCAAGGACTAGCAGAGTACCAAGAGACCCAGTACTTC
v_call: TRBV30; j_call: TRBJ1-3; d_call: NA; clone_size: NA; cdr3_aa: CAWSATGYGGNTIYF; cdr3_nt: TGTGCCTGGAGTGCTACAGGGTATGGTGGAAACACCATATATTTT
v_call: TRBV28; j_call: TRBJ1-1; d_call: NA; clone_size: NA; cdr3_aa: CASSPTGKATEAFF; cdr3_nt: TGTGCCAGCAGCCCCACAGGGAAGGCCACTGAAGCTTTCTTT
v_call: TRBV30; j_call: TRBJ1-4; d_call: NA; clone_size: NA; cdr3_aa: CAWSRTAFNEKLFF; cdr3_nt: TGTGCCTGGAGTCGGACAGCCTTTAATGAAAAACTGTTTTTT
v_call: TRBV28; j_call: TRBJ2-1; d_call: NA; clone_size: NA; cdr3_aa: CASSFWAGPGSNNEQFF; cdr3_nt: TGTGCCAGCAGTTTTTGGGCGGGTCCCGGATCGAACAATGAGCAGTTCTTC
v_call: TRBV21-1; j_call: TRBJ1-4; d_call: NA; clone_size: NA; cdr3_aa: CASSKSTPGGSTNEKLFF; cdr3_nt: TGTGCCAGCAGCAAATCGACCCCTGGGGGGTCAACTAATGAAAAACTGTTTTTT
v_call: TRBV13; j_call: TRBJ2-2; d_call: NA; clone_size: NA; cdr3_aa: CASSLLTGELFF; cdr3_nt: TGTGCCAGCAGCTTACTGACCGGGGAGCTGTTTTTT
v_call: TRBV7-2; j_call: TRBJ2-2; d_call: NA; clone_size: few; cdr3_aa: CASSLTARLNTGELFF; cdr3_nt: TGTGCCAGCAGCCTCACGGCCAGGCTGAACACCGGGGAGCTGTTTTTT
v_call: TRBV27; j_call: TRBJ2-3; d_call: TRBD2; clone_size: NA; cdr3_aa: CASSYFRTSGSYTQYF; cdr3_nt: TGTGCCAGCAGTTATTTCAGGACTAGCGGGAGTTATACGCAGTATTTT
v_call: TRBV5-1; j_call: TRBJ1-5; d_call: TRBD1; clone_size: NA; cdr3_aa: CASSLGQGAGQPQHF; cdr3_nt: TGCGCCAGCAGCTTGGGACAGGGGGCCGGACAGCCCCAGCATTTT
v_call: TRBV5-6; j_call: TRBJ1-6; d_call: NA; clone_size: NA; cdr3_aa: CASSLWGLKSGYRNSPLHF; cdr3_nt: TGTGCCAGCAGCTTGTGGGGACTCAAGTCAGGCTATAGAAATTCACCCCTCCACTTT
v_call: TRBV28; j_call: TRBJ1-1; d_call: NA; clone_size: NA; cdr3_aa: CASNVGQFSGAFF; cdr3_nt: TGTGCCAGCAACGTCGGACAGTTCTCGGGAGCTTTCTTT
v_call: TRBV27; j_call: TRBJ1-5; d_call: NA; clone_size: NA; cdr3_aa: CASSFFSNQPQHF; cdr3_nt: TGTGCCAGCAGTTTCTTTTCTAATCAGCCCCAGCATTTT
v_call: TRBV12-3/TRBV12-4; j_call: TRBJ2-7; d_call: NA; clone_size: NA; cdr3_aa: CASSPDKTEQYF; cdr3_nt: TGTGCCAGCAGCCCCGACAAGACCGAGCAGTACTTC
v_call: TRBV9; j_call: TRBJ2-5; d_call: TRBD2; clone_size: NA; cdr3_aa: CASSVASGVGTQYF; cdr3_nt: TGTGCCAGCAGCGTAGCTAGCGGCGTGGGGACCCAGTACTTC
v_call: TRBV6-2/TRBV6-3; j_call: TRBJ2-7; d_call: NA; clone_size: NA; cdr3_aa: CASSPRASPTASSRYEQYF; cdr3_nt: TGTGCCAGCAGTCCGCGGGCGAGTCCGACCGCATCCTCTCGTTACGAGCAGTACTTC
v_call: TRBV6-7; j_call: TRBJ2-3; d_call: TRBD1; clone_size: NA; cdr3_aa: CASSTRTGKSTDTQYF; cdr3_nt: TGTGCCAGCAGTACCCGGACAGGGAAAAGCACAGATACGCAGTATTTT